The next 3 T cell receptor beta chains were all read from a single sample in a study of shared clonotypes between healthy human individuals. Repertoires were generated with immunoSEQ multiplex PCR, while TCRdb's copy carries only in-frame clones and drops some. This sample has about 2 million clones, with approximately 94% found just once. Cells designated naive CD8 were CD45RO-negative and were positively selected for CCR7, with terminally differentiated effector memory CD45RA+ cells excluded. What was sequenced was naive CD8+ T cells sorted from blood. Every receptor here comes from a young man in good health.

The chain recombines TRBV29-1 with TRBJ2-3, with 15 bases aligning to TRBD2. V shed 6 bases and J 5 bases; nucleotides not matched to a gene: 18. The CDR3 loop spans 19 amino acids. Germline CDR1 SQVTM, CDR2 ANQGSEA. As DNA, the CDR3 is TGCAGCGTCACGCCGGGACTAGCGGGAGGAGGGGGTGGCATAGATACGCAGTATTTT. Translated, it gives CSVTPGLAGGGGGIDTQYF.

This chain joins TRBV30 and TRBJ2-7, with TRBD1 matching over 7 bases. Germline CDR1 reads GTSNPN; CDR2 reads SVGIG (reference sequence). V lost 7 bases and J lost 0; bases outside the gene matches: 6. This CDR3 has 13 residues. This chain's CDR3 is CALNRDSSYEQYF. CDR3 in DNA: TGTGCCTTGAACCGGGACAGCTCCTACGAGCAGTACTTC.

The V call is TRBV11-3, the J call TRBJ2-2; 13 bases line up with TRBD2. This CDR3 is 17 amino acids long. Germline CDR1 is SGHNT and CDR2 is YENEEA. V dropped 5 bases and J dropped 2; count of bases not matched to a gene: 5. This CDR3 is CASSGTSGRDNTGELFF. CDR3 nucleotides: TGTGCCAGCAGCGGAACTAGCGGGAGGGATAACACCGGGGAGCTGTTTTTT.